These 14 T cell receptor beta chains were all obtained from the same sample, sequenced in a study of blood T cell repertoires in COVID-19 (dated by TCRdb to 2018 to 2020). Library preparation was by the immunoSEQ multiplex PCR assay. Not all clones reach the TCRdb copy of this immuneACCESS table, which keeps in-frame sequences only. Checked studies attribute under half of the gap to unresolved V genes and leave the rest unexplained. The sample table lists 60,000 to 85,000 clones, about 85% of them with a count of one. Roughly 3.2% of the sample is held by the ten biggest clonotypes. The sequenced sample was peripheral blood. These receptors all come from a woman in her 50s with COVID-19, enrolled during active disease.

The V and J genes are TRBV19 and TRBJ2-2; D is ambiguous. In germline, CDR1 is LNHDA, CDR2 SQIVND (reference sequence). The CDR3 extends over 14 amino acids. Trimming left V 3 bases short and J 6 bases short, with 11 bases between. Here the CDR3 reads CASSIGSVAGELFF. The CDR3 DNA sequence: TGTGCCAGTAGTATCGGTTCGGTAGCCGGGGAGCTGTTTTTT.

The chain uses TRBV11-3 and TRBJ2-1, with 9 bases that match TRBD2. Germline V gives CDR1 SGHNT, CDR2 YENEEA. V trimming: 3 bases; J trimming: 7 bases; junction bases outside the gene matches: 13. This CDR3 contains 17 residues. The CDR3 region is CASSFSVRAGGVNEQFF. The CDR3 DNA follows: TGTGCCAGCAGCTTCTCAGTTCGAGCGGGAGGTGTTAATGAGCAGTTCTTC.

The chain is built from TRBV2 and TRBJ1-2; 7 bases agree with TRBD1. The CDR3 loop spans 13 amino acids. V dropped 6 bases and J dropped 3; count of bases not matched to a gene: 4. Germline CDR1 reads SNHLY; CDR2 reads FYNNEI. CDR3 protein: CASSFGTDYGYTF. The CDR3 DNA reads as TGTGCCAGCAGCTTCGGGACAGACTATGGCTACACCTTC. Variable domain in full (rest from reference TRBV2 and TRBJ1-2): EPEVTQTPSHQVTQMGQEVILRCVPISNHLYFYWYRQILGQKVEFLVSFYNNEISEKSEIFDDQFSVERPDGSNFTLKIRSTKLEDSAMYFCASSFGTDYGYTFGSGTRLTVV.

The chain links TRBV7-9 to TRBJ2-1, with 12 positions matching TRBD2. CDR3 size: 19 residues. Germline lookup yields CDR1 SEHNR and CDR2 FQNEAQ (reference sequence). V dropped 1 base and J dropped 0; count of bases not matched to a gene: 7. This chain's CDR3 is CASSLVVLAGGSSYNEQFF. The CDR3 DNA reads TGTGCCAGCAGCTTAGTTGTCCTAGCGGGAGGGAGCTCCTACAATGAGCAGTTCTTC.

For this clone: Other DNA sequences in the same sample also yield this CDR3. V and J are TRBV19 and TRBJ2-2, with TRBD1 matching over 7 bases. Trimming cost V 2 bases and J 0 bases; bases outside gene matches: 3. The length of the CDR3 is 16 residues. Germline V gene sequence: CDR1 LNHDA, CDR2 SQIVND (reference sequence). The CDR3 coding sequence is TGTGCCAGTAGTATAATGGGGACAGCGAACACCGGGGAGCTGTTTTTT. Translation: CASSIMGTANTGELFF.

The chain employs TRBV5-4 and TRBJ1-2, with D possibly being TRBD1 (5 bases). The germline V gene encodes CDR1 SGHNT and CDR2 YYREEE (reference sequence). This CDR3 region has 14 residues. V was shortened by 1 base and J by 3 bases, with 10 bases between the two germline ends. CDR3 loop: CASSLPPGDYGYTF. The CDR3, as DNA: TGTGCCAGCAGCTTGCCGCCGGGGGACTATGGCTACACCTTC. The full variable domain, completed using reference TRBV5-4 and TRBJ1-2, is ETGVTQSPTHLIKTRGQQVTLRCSSQSGHNTVSWYQQALGQGPQFIFQYYREEENGRGNFPPRFSGLQFPNYSSELNVNALELDDSALYLCASSLPPGDYGYTFGSGTRLTVV.

The genes are TRBV7-3 and TRBJ2-1, with 11 positions matching TRBD2. Per germline, CDR1 SGHTA and CDR2 FQGTGA. The CDR3 totals 16 residues. The V and J ends lost 5 bases and 2 bases, in that order; junction bases with no gene match: 5. CDR3 residues: CASSLSGRGTYNEQFF. The CDR3 DNA is TGTGCCAGCAGCCTTAGCGGGAGGGGAACCTACAATGAGCAGTTCTTC. The full variable domain, completed using reference TRBV7-3 and TRBJ2-1, is GAGVSQTPSNKVTEKGKYVELRCDPISGHTALYWYRQSLGQGPEFLIYFQGTGAADDSGLPNDRFFAVRPEGSVSTLKIQRTERGDSAVYLCASSLSGRGTYNEQFFGPGTRLTVL.

There are a few counts of this clone. The rearrangement uses TRBV13 and TRBJ2-7; 8 bases align to TRBD1. After removal of 2 bases from V and 0 bases from J, the junction contained 9 bases not matched to a gene. The CDR3 has 17 amino acids. Germline CDR1 is PRHDT and CDR2 is FYEKMQ (reference sequence). CDR3 residues: CASSLRRQGLSSYEQYF. Here the CDR3 DNA reads TGTGCCAGCAGCTTACGGAGACAGGGGTTAAGCTCCTACGAGCAGTACTTC.

This clone has a single count. The chain uses TRBV6-1 and TRBJ2-7, with a possible D match to TRBD2 (5 bases). The V end lost 3 bases, the J end lost 3 bases, and 12 bases lay between the germline ends. The CDR3 consists of 14 residues. In germline, CDR1 is MNHNS, CDR2 SASEGT. As DNA, the CDR3 is TGTGCCAGCAGTGAGGCACTAGAAAACTACGAGCAGTACTTC. Amino acids: CASSEALENYEQYF.

The chain combines TRBV5-6 with TRBJ2-2, with D tentatively TRBD1 (6 bases). The CDR3 length is 16 residues. Germline assignment: CDR1 SGHDT and CDR2 YYEEEE. V lost 1 base and J 0 bases, leaving 10 bases between the germline ends. The CDR3 sequence is CASSLYHRANTGELFF. The DNA for the CDR3 is TGTGCCAGCAGCTTGTATCACAGGGCGAACACCGGGGAGCTGTTTTTT.

V is TRBV6-6 and J is TRBJ1-5; 7 nucleotides match TRBD1. Germline V lookup: CDR1 MNHNY, CDR2 SVGAGI (reference sequence). Germline trimming cut 4 bases from V and 6 bases from J; bases unmatched to any gene: 9. The CDR3 consists of 15 residues. In DNA, the CDR3 is TGTGCCAGCAGTTCACAAACAGGGGACCGTCAGCCCCAGCATTTT. Encoded protein: CASSSQTGDRQPQHF.

A note on this clone: Relative to the germline gene, one junction end is altered; a read error may explain this. The rearrangement uses TRBV7-7 and TRBJ2-3; TRBD2 matches 11 bases. The germline V gene has CDR1 SSHAT and CDR2 FNYEAQ (reference sequence). The length of the CDR3 is 16 residues. The CDR3 region is CASSRLAGGPEDTQYF. The CDR3 nucleotides are TGTGCTAGCAGCCGGTTAGCGGGAGGGCCCGAAGATACGCAGTATTTT. The full variable domain, completed using reference TRBV7-7 and TRBJ2-3, is GAGVSQSPRYKVTKRGQDVTLRCDPISSHATLYWYQQALGQGPEFLTYFNYEAQPDKSGLPSDRFSAERPEGSISTLTIQRTEQRDSAMYRCASSRLAGGPEDTQYFGPGTRLTVL.

The chain joins TRBV7-9 to TRBJ1-1; no reliable D call. V was clipped by 4 bases and J by 6 bases, with 18 bases between them. The germline V gene has CDR1 SEHNR and CDR2 FQNEAQ (reference sequence). This CDR3 contains 15 residues. The CDR3 sequence: CASSSLGPGSPEAFF. DNA for the CDR3: TGTGCCAGCAGCTCCCTGGGCCCCGGCAGCCCTGAAGCTTTCTTT.

This clone was observed once. This chain joins TRBV3-1 (or the pseudogene TRBV3-2) and TRBJ2-7; the D is unclear. V lost 0 bases, J lost 3 bases, and 3 bases lay in between. Germline CDR1 and CDR2: LGHDT and YNNKEL (reference sequence). The CDR3 spans 12 residues. The CDR3 loop reads CASSQDGYEQYF. In nucleotides, the CDR3 is TGTGCCAGCAGCCAAGACGGCTACGAGCAGTACTTC.